These 9 T cell receptor beta chains originate from one sample sequenced in a study of T cell responses to AZD1222 COVID-19 vaccine. Sequencing was performed with immunoSEQ multiplex PCR; in TCRdb, only in-frame clones are kept and a portion is missing. The table includes over 130,000 clones, roughly 92% detected once. Sequenced material: peripheral blood, taken on day 0 of AZD1222 vaccination. These receptors all come from an adult in good health.

The chain couples TRBV19 to TRBJ1-1; D is possibly TRBD1 (6 bases). Germline CDR1 LNHDA, CDR2 SQIVND (reference sequence). CDR3 length equals 14 residues. The V and J ends lost 11 bases and 5 bases respectively, with 21 bases between them. The DNA for the CDR3 is TGTGCCTCTAGTTGGGGCAGGGGTGGAACTGAAGCTTTCTTT. This translates into CASSWGRGGTEAFF.

The chain has TRBV4-1 and TRBJ1-6; D is ambiguous. Germline V CDR1 and CDR2: MGHRA, YSYEKL. V lost 1 base and J lost 0, with 13 bases in between. The CDR3 is 18 residues long. Here the CDR3 reads CASSQVLFGSSYNSPLHF. As DNA, the CDR3 is TGCGCCAGCAGCCAAGTTTTGTTCGGGAGCTCCTATAATTCACCCCTCCACTTT.

The chain links TRBV27 to TRBJ2-6, with D uncertain. V lost 4 bases and J 0 bases, leaving 7 bases between the germline ends. This CDR3 spans 15 amino acids. Germline-derived CDR1 and CDR2 are MNHEY and SMNVEV (reference sequence). DNA for the CDR3: TGTGCCAGCAGTTCCCGTCTCTCTGGGGCCAACGTCCTGACTTTC. Translating gives CASSSRLSGANVLTF.

In DNA, the CDR3 is TGTGCCAGCTCGGAAGATATGGCTGGAAACACCATATATTTT. Its translation: CASSEDMAGNTIYF. The gene calls are TRBV27 and TRBJ1-3; D unclear. The germline CDR1 and CDR2 sequences are MNHEY and SMNVEV (reference sequence). The V gene lost 8 bases and the J gene lost 2 bases, with 13 bases spanning the gap. The CDR3 covers 14 residues.

The chain combines TRBV28 with TRBJ2-3, with D possibly being TRBD1 or TRBD2 (6 bases each). CDR3 size: 16 residues. Germline V CDR1 and CDR2: MDHEN, SYDVKM. Deletions cut 3 bases from V and 5 bases from J, with 18 bases between. CDR3 nucleotide sequence: TGTGCCAGCAGTTTCGGTCTAGCGACCAGGGGAGATACGCAGTATTTT. Translating it yields CASSFGLATRGDTQYF.

This CDR3 is CASRSGGNTIYF. CDR3 coding DNA: TGCGCCAGCAGGTCAGGAGGAAACACCATATATTTT. The chain combines TRBV5-1 with TRBJ1-3, with unresolved D. Germline CDR1 and CDR2: SGHRS and YFSETQ. V was trimmed by 5 bases and J by 4 bases, leaving 7 bases between them. This CDR3 region has 12 residues.

This sequence joins TRBV5-1 and TRBJ2-5, with unresolved D. In germline, CDR1 is SGHRS, CDR2 YFSETQ. CDR3 length: 14 residues. The V gene lost 0 bases and the J gene lost 6 bases, with 12 bases spanning the gap. The chain's CDR3 is CASSLVSFTQTQYF. For the CDR3, the DNA is TGCGCCAGCAGCTTGGTTAGTTTTACACAGACCCAGTACTTC.

V usage is TRBV4-1 and J usage is TRBJ2-2; D might be TRBD2 (6 bases). V gave up 0 bases and J gave up 8 bases, with 19 bases separating them. Germline V CDR1 and CDR2: MGHRA, YSYEKL. The CDR3 consists of 17 residues. The CDR3, as DNA: TGCGCCAGCAGCCAAGATCCCACTAGCCTAGGATATGGGGAGCTGTTTTTT. It yields the protein CASSQDPTSLGYGELFF.

The chain combines TRBV11-2 with TRBJ1-1, with no clear D. V shed 5 bases and J shed 0 bases, with 10 bases lying between them. CDR1 is SGHAT, CDR2 FQNNGV, per germline. This CDR3 contains 14 residues. The chain's CDR3 is CASSTGVVNTEAFF. The CDR3 DNA reads TGTGCCAGCAGCACTGGAGTAGTGAACACTGAAGCTTTCTTT.